Sequencing of this T cell receptor (beta chain) was carried out in a study of T cell responses to AZD1222 COVID-19 vaccine. The study's findings and limits: Samples come after the peak T cell response, not at day 14. CD4 TCRs associated with vaccination spanned spike, dominating at 160-218 and 743-854. Just a handful of people given AZD1222 tested seropositive at baseline.

The table came from immunoSEQ multiplex PCR; TCRdb's copy has only in-frame clones and leaves some out. The sample yields roughly 80,000 clones, about nine tenths seen once. On this clone itself: Its specificity is not known.

The CDR3 is 16 amino acids. Losses at the gene ends were 5 bases for V and 7 bases for J; bases not matched to a gene: 13. CDR1 is MDHEN and CDR2 is SYDVKM in the germline V gene. This receptor was taken from an adult in good health. This specimen was peripheral blood, taken on day 0 of MenACWY control vaccination. The chain recombines TRBV28 with TRBJ1-3; TRBD1 matches 8 bases. The CDR3 bases are TGTGCCAGCAGTACTCCACTCCCAGGGGGCGCTAACACCATATATTTT. Protein product: CASSTPLPGGANTIYF.